This T cell receptor beta chain comes out of a study of breast tumors, draining lymph nodes, adjacent tissues (dated by TCRdb to the mid-2010s). For context, the study as a whole: The study compared TCR beta repertoires across tumor, adjacent nontumor tissue and axillary lymph nodes from breast cancer patients. In human breast cancer, the study set out to evaluate how tumor, surrounding tissue and draining lymph node repertoires relate to one another and whether T cells may move between these sites.

The germline V gene (reference sequence) yields PRHDT for CDR1 and FYEKMQ for CDR2. V is cut by 3 bases and J by 5 bases, and the space between the germline ends is 5 bases. Taken from cysteine to phenylalanine, the CDR3 has 11 residues. Of the read, only the CDR3 DNA is kept; its 33 bases are in frame from base 1. Notes on this clonotype: Its antigen remains undetermined. No base quality information exists; no much larger clone differs at one position.

The investigation overall reported the following: The data were considered consistent with most tumor T cells being derived from the lymph node and subsequently expanding within tumor tissue. The conclusion that tumor T cells originate in lymph nodes was presented as consistent with a hypothesis rather than as directly demonstrated. In luminal-like breast cancer, tumor and nontumor tissue repertoires resembled each other significantly more than in basal-like breast cancer. Tumor T-cell repertoires showed less diversity than lymph node repertoires and more diversity than nontumor tissue repertoires, and tumor T-cell repertoires showed preferential V and J gene usage.

Adjacent samples consisted of nontumor breast tissue surrounding the tumor. Sequencing relied on an Illumina HiSeq 2000. Multiplex PCR amplification was used to generate the TCR beta chain libraries. The amplified TCR beta chain products were analyzed by high-throughput sequencing. TCRdb reprocessed the public reads (quality trimming at Q25 with fastp, clone calling with MiXCR) and kept in-frame beta chains. Here each entry gathers all rows of one CDR3 protein and keeps the most common genes and DNA. Counted in this sample were more than 20,000 distinct CDR3 sequences; over 60% of them appeared once. Of the sample, more than 20% falls within the top ten clones.

The clonotype was recovered from a female donor with breast cancer. Some clones in this sample may be carry-over from other donors' samples. Input material: tumor-adjacent breast tissue. The V and J genes are TRBV13 and TRBJ2-7, with no confidently assigned D gene. The nucleotides are TGTGCCAGCAGCTTGTGGGACGAGCAGTACTTC. Translated, it gives CASSLWDEQYF.